The 2 T cell receptor beta chains in this list originate from one sample, sequenced in a study of blood T cell repertoires in COVID-19. Sequencing was performed with immunoSEQ multiplex PCR; in TCRdb, only in-frame clones are kept and a portion is missing. The sample has 400,000 to 450,000 clones, about 87% seen once; the top ten hold roughly 0.84%. Sample: peripheral blood. These receptors all stem from a man between 18 and 35 years old with COVID-19, enrolled during active disease.

The rearrangement links TRBV6-5 to TRBJ2-7, with 7 bases aligning to TRBD1. The V gene's germline CDR1 is MNHEY and CDR2 SVGAGI. This CDR3 has 16 residues. Losses at the gene ends were 2 bases for V and 0 bases for J; bases not matched to a gene: 7. CDR3 sequence (DNA): TGTGCCAGCAGTTACGGCACAGGGGTTAACTCCTACGAGCAGTACTTC. Its translation: CASSYGTGVNSYEQYF.

The chain recombines TRBV5-1 with TRBJ2-5, with 7 bases identical to TRBD2. V shed 0 bases and J 5 bases; nucleotides not matched to a gene: 4. CDR1 and CDR2 (germline): SGHRS, YFSETQ. The CDR3 extends over 14 amino acids. For the CDR3, the DNA is TGCGCCAGCAGCTTGGGACTAGCTCCGGAGACCCAGTACTTC. This gives the protein CASSLGLAPETQYF.